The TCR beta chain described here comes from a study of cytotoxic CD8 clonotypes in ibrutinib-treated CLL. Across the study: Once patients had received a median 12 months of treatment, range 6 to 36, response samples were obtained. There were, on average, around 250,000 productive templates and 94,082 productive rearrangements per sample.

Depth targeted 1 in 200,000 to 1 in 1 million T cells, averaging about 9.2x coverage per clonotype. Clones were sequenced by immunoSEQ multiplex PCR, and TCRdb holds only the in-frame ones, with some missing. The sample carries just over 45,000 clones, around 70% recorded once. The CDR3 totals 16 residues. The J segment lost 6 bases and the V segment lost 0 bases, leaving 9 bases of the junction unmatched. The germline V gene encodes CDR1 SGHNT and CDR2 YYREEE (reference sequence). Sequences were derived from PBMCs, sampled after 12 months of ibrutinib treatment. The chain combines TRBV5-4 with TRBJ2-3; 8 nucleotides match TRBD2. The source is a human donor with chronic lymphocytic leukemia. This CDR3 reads CASSLVGLAGADTQYF. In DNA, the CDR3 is TGTGCCAGCAGCTTGGTCGGGCTAGCGGGTGCGGATACGCAGTATTTT.